This T cell receptor beta chain was recorded in a study of blood T cell repertoires in COVID-19. Study-wide background: Specimens from acute and convalescent COVID-19 originated in the United States, Italy and Spain. T cells, B-cell-depleted T cells, or PBMCs provided the cDNA or gDNA that served as material.

The CDR3 is 13 amino acids. The V gene's germline CDR1 is LGHDT and CDR2 YNNKEL (reference sequence). V lost 6 bases to trimming and J lost 4 bases; unmatched junction nucleotides: 5. Under the authors' procedure: Reference gene primers were amplified, and this amplification served to estimate nucleated cell counts. Sequencing used immunoSEQ multiplex PCR; TCRdb keeps in-frame clones, though not all of them. V and J calls and clone size are as listed in that table; D and trimming were resolved from the DNA. The sample has over 200,000 clones, almost 90% seen once. The chain carries TRBV3-1 (or the pseudogene TRBV3-2) and TRBJ2-5, with TRBD1 matching 7 bases. This TCR derives from a woman aged 55-75 years with acute or convalescent COVID-19. The sample consisted of peripheral blood. CDR3: CASSRNRGETQYF. The CDR3 bases are TGTGCCAGCAGTCGCAACAGGGGAGAGACCCAGTACTTC.